This T cell receptor (beta chain) was found in a study of T cell repertoires in cytomegalovirus infection. The CDR3 runs 12 residues. Germline CDR1 and CDR2: DFQATT and SNEGSKA (reference sequence). The germline V and J ends were trimmed by 6 bases and 3 bases, with 8 bases remaining between them. Turning to this clonotype: What it recognizes is unknown.

TCRdb processed the reads anew with MiXCR; each CDR3 protein has one entry. The repertoire holds some 200,000 distinct CDR3 sequences, with about 40% as singletons. This sequence originates from a human donor in good health (CMV status not recorded). Some clones in this sample may be carry-over from other donors' samples. The chain has TRBV20-1 and TRBJ2-2; no clear D gene. The material was CD8+ T cells from cultured PBMCs, obtained from culture after CMV antigen stimulation. CDR3: CSARWDTGELFF. The CDR3 nucleotides are TGCAGTGCCCGGTGGGACACCGGGGAGCTGTTTTTT.